This section outlines one T cell receptor (beta chain) sequence together with its context. Its specific antigen is unknown. Base qualities were left out, and no much larger clone turns up one base away. TCR CDR3 regions were amplified from genomic DNA by multiplex PCR using the deep immunoSEQ assay. For each cell subset, the extracted genomic DNA was distributed evenly across all wells of several immunoSEQ 96-well plates, and each plate served as one replicate. For sorted subsets, each replicate PCR was loaded with 200 ng genomic DNA, equivalent to 30,000 or so T cell genomes. Purified libraries were quantified with a Qubit 3.0 fluorometer, sized on a Bioanalyzer 2100, and re-quantified with the KAPA Library Quantification kit. Every immunoSEQ 96-well plate was sequenced on a separate single-read 150-cycle Illumina NextSeq 550 flow cell. Per the original workflow: Because the immunoSEQ output included only junctional sequences and no quality scores, the filtering could not be the same as the filtering used for full-length reads. Sequences were annotated with PyIR, a Python wrapper for IgBLAST v1.9, and V/J genes and CDR3 were assigned using IMGT germline references. Reads were filtered out if the reads had weak V/J assignments (E-value above 1e-6), no CDR3, stop codons, out-of-frame junctions, or ambiguous translated residues. V3J clonotypes were defined as sequences sharing an identical inferred V gene, J gene, and CDR3 amino acid sequence. Percentage overlap between repertoires was computed as shared unique clonotypes divided by the size of the smaller repertoire. RTK rarefaction, the Chao1 estimator, and Recon v2.1 estimates of unobserved clonotypes were used to assess repertoire richness. For all TCRbeta clonotypes obtained by the gDNA method from a handful of donors, generation probabilities were computed with OLGA. As stored in TCRdb, this immuneACCESS dataset retains in-frame rearrangements with V and J assigned. A fraction of the clones does not appear; measured against another copy, unresolved V genes explain less than half of the discrepancy, and the remainder lacks a known reason. V and J calls and clone size come straight from that table; D and trimming were deduced from the DNA. The table for this sample lists some 2,500,000 clones; 93% of them were counted only once. In total, the top ten clones hold about 0.38% of the sample.

The record originates from a study of shared clonotypes between healthy human individuals (dated by TCRdb to about 2020). In terms of the full investigation: The cohort comprised a couple of women and a few men aged 18 to 49 years. Per donor, three plates each were used for CD4 naive and CD4 memory, two for CD8 naive, and one for CD8 memory. The study deeply sequenced blood TCR repertoires of five healthy adults to estimate repertoire size and the extent of clonotype sharing between individuals. To increase sequencing depth and limit assay-specific biases, different laboratories used diverse techniques to prepare libraries and sequence TCR repertoires. Between about 0.85 and 9.5 billion PBMCs per donor were obtained by leukapheresis. Findings and caveats that apply to the study as a whole: Sampling was restricted to blood, and TCR repertoires in tissue are likely to differ from TCR repertoires in blood. Pairwise subsampling led to the expectation that sequencing depth would affect the degree of clonotype sharing among donors. Estimated clonotype richness was generally larger for naive than for memory subsets. Sharing across a few donors was observed for about 5% of naive CD4, over 3% of naive CD8, 2% to 2.5% of memory CD4, and about 0.4% of memory CD8 clonotypes. Compared with non-shared clonotypes, the clonotypes found in all four sorted-subset donors had higher generation probabilities. Because the study included only a small number of donors, the genetic and exposure-history diversity represented was limited. Even with the large sequencing depth, rarefaction of the sorted-subset datasets indicated that sequencing was incomplete.

Healthy HIV-negative adults with no recently reported acute infections or vaccinations were included as donors. All donors were Caucasian adults living in Nashville, Tennessee, USA. CD4+ T cells were enriched by magnetic negative selection; naive cells were then positively selected on CD45RA, and the negative fraction formed the memory subset. Blood was collected by leukapheresis, and PBMCs were isolated by Ficoll-Histopaque density gradient centrifugation and then cryopreserved in liquid nitrogen vapor phase. Purity and quantity of every magnetically sorted T cell population were checked by analytical flow cytometry. Genomic DNA was isolated from each sorted fraction and quantified by UV absorbance on a Nanodrop 2000c. Its CDR3 holds 14 amino acids, cysteine through phenylalanine. CDR3 DNA only is kept here, 42 bases in frame from base 1. Relative to germline, V is 7 bases shorter and J is 1 base shorter, with 13 bases between their ends. In the germline V gene, CDR1 corresponds to SNHLY and CDR2 to FYNNEI.

The receptor chain draws on TRBV2 and TRBJ2-5; too little of a D gene remains to name it. The sequence was obtained from a man aged 18 to 35 in good health. Some clones in this sample may be carry-over from other donors' samples. Sequencing input: naive CD4+ T cells from PBMCs. Per the publication, the cell subset or site label means: CD45RA+ positively selected. The CDR3 corresponds to CASNLGSRQETQYF. The nucleotide sequence reads as follows: TGTGCCAGCAACCTGGGAAGCCGCCAAGAGACCCAGTACTTC.